What follows are 29 T cell receptor beta chains derived from one specimen sequenced in a study of T cells in Graves' hyperthyroidism and ophthalmopathy (dated 2019 in TCRdb). Library preparation employed multiplex PCR. The sequencer was an Illumina HiSeq 2000. The TCR beta CDR3 regions were amplified from the RNA transcripts. The TCR CDR3 was subjected to a first round of RT-PCR using the HTBI primer set and the Qiagen OneStep RT-PCR kit. TCRdb itself trimmed the public reads at Q25 with fastp, ran MiXCR and retained productive beta chains. For every CDR3 protein sequence, its rows merge into one entry that carries the most common genes and DNA. Within this sample are around 690,000 distinct CDR3 sequences, with 17% of them counted one time only. The leading ten clones occupy less than 20% of the sample. What was sequenced was blood. The receptors originated from a man in his fifties or sixties with Graves' hyperthyroidism.

Ten or more counts support this clonotype. This rearrangement joins TRBV9 to TRBJ2-7; weak D call: TRBD1 (6 bases). This CDR3 spans 14 amino acids. Germline V CDR1 and CDR2: SGDLS, YYNGEE. The germline V and J ends were trimmed by 4 bases and 0 bases, with 11 bases remaining between them. This CDR3 is CASSMQGISYEQYF. CDR3 DNA: TGTGCCAGCAGCATGCAGGGGATCTCCTACGAGCAGTACTTC.

This clonotype was seen a few times. The chain employs TRBV6-5 and TRBJ2-1; unclear D gene. With 0 bases removed from V and 7 bases from J, the gap between germline ends came to 19 bases. CDR1 is MNHEY and CDR2 is SVGAGI in the germline V gene. The CDR3 sequence is 17 residues long. CDR3 in amino acids: CASSYSRRGRAANEQFF. CDR3 bases: TGTGCCAGCAGTTACTCGAGGCGCGGAAGGGCTGCTAATGAGCAGTTCTTC.

As DNA, the CDR3 is TGCGCCAGCAGCCGATCACTAGTGCCGGTGCCCCAGTACTTC. This sequence encodes CASSRSLVPVPQYF. The chain is built from TRBV4-1 and TRBJ2-5; possibly TRBD2 for D (5 bases). The CDR3 runs 14 residues. Deletions cut 4 bases from V and 9 bases from J, with 18 bases between. Germline V lookup: CDR1 MGHRA, CDR2 YSYEKL.

V usage is TRBV3-1 and J usage is TRBJ2-5, with D perhaps TRBD2 (5 bases). This CDR3 is 16 amino acids long. V was clipped by 1 base and J by 2 bases, with 14 bases between them. Germline CDR1 reads LGHDT; CDR2 reads YNNKEL (reference sequence). The DNA of the CDR3 is TGTGCCAGCAGCCAAGTGTTGGGGAGCCCTCAAGAGACCCAGTACTTC. The encoded protein is CASSQVLGSPQETQYF.

This clonotype was counted at least ten times. The chain is built from TRBV12-3 or TRBV12-4 and TRBJ1-2; D not certain. V shed 8 bases and J shed 2 bases, with 12 bases lying between them. The CDR3 runs 13 residues. The chain's CDR3 is CASARTENYGYTF. In nucleotides, the CDR3 is TGTGCCAGCGCTAGGACGGAGAACTATGGCTACACCTTC.

This clonotype was counted ten times or more. The chain has TRBV6-2 or TRBV6-3 and TRBJ1-6; D perhaps matches TRBD1 (6 bases). Germline-derived CDR1 and CDR2 are MNHEY and SVGEGT. With 6 bases removed from V and 0 bases from J, the gap between germline ends came to 18 bases. The CDR3 runs 18 residues. This CDR3 is CASRHLPGQSSYNSPLHF. In nucleotides, the CDR3 is TGTGCCAGCAGACACCTACCGGGACAAAGCTCCTATAATTCACCCCTCCACTTT.

This clonotype came up many times. The gene calls are TRBV20-1 and TRBJ2-3; 10 bases fit TRBD2. Germline CDR1 DFQATT, CDR2 SNEGSKA (reference sequence). V lost 5 bases, J lost 4 bases, and 6 bases stayed unmatched. The CDR3 sequence is 14 residues long. This CDR3 reads CSAHILAGSDTQYF. The CDR3 DNA sequence: TGCAGTGCTCACATACTAGCGGGATCAGATACGCAGTATTTT.

The chain employs TRBV30 and TRBJ1-5; 7 positions agree with TRBD1. CDR3 length equals 18 residues. With V trimmed by 2 bases and J by 7 bases, 20 bases remained unmatched. From germline, CDR1 is GTSNPN and CDR2 SVGIG (reference sequence). The CDR3 region is CAWSLNPRRGFGEQPQHF. The CDR3 coding sequence is TGTGCCTGGAGTCTCAATCCTCGCAGGGGGTTCGGTGAGCAGCCCCAGCATTTT.

J is TRBJ1-6 and V is TRBV12-3 or TRBV12-4; D unresolved. The CDR3 length is 13 residues. Trimming removed 1 base at V and 12 bases at J, with 10 bases between. This CDR3 reads CASSLGPYRPLHF. The CDR3 nucleotides are TGTGCCAGCAGTTTAGGCCCCTACCGACCCCTCCACTTT.

At least ten counts were recorded for this clonotype. The gene calls are TRBV20-1 and TRBJ2-1; possibly TRBD2 for D (6 bases). The CDR3 loop spans 13 amino acids. V was trimmed by 5 bases and J by 9 bases, leaving 17 bases between them. CDR1 is DFQATT and CDR2 is SNEGSKA in the germline V gene (reference sequence). CDR3 DNA: TGCAGTGCTCCCGTCGGGAGCCAAATTGAGCAGTTCTTC. Translating it yields CSAPVGSQIEQFF.

This clonotype was recorded a few times. The chain employs TRBV5-1 and TRBJ2-3; unclear D gene. Looked up from germline, CDR1 is SGHRS and CDR2 is YFSETQ. This CDR3 is 15 amino acids long. Trimming took 1 base from V and 1 from J, leaving 10 bases between them. The CDR3 protein is CASSLTADGTDTQYF. As DNA, the CDR3 is TGCGCCAGCAGCTTGACTGCAGATGGCACAGATACGCAGTATTTT.

This clonotype was counted at least ten times. This chain joins TRBV11-2 and TRBJ2-5; no reliable D call. The V end lost 4 bases, the J end lost 5 bases, and 8 bases lay between the germline ends. The germline gives CDR1 SGHAT, CDR2 FQNNGV. The CDR3 loop spans 12 amino acids. CDR3 sequence reads: CASSSMGETQYF. The CDR3 nucleotides read TGTGCCAGCAGCTCAATGGGGGAGACCCAGTACTTC.

Of note for this clonotype: A read error may account for a junction end that differs from germline. This chain uses TRBV10-3 with TRBJ2-1; TRBD2 might be the D (5 bases). CDR3 length equals 15 residues. Germline V gene sequence: CDR1 ENHRY, CDR2 SYGVKD. As DNA, the CDR3 is TGTGCCATCAGAATTGGACGACTCGACTACGATGAGCAGTTCTTC. Translation gives CAIRIGRLDYDEQFF.

This clonotype was picked up many times. V gene TRBV2 combines with J gene TRBJ2-1; 7 bases agree with TRBD2. Trimming cost V 6 bases and J 4 bases; bases outside gene matches: 9. The CDR3 consists of 15 residues. From germline, CDR1 is SNHLY and CDR2 FYNNEI. CDR3 region: CASRDGLGSYNEQFF. The CDR3 DNA reads as TGTGCCAGCAGGGATGGACTAGGAAGTTACAATGAGCAGTTCTTC.

This clonotype came up many times. V usage is TRBV27 and J usage is TRBJ1-5; D is unresolved. V was pared by 6 bases and J by 2 bases, with 11 bases between. CDR3 length: 14 residues. Germline loops: CDR1 MNHEY, CDR2 SMNVEV (reference sequence). The CDR3 bases are TGTGCCAGCAGCCCTCTAACGGGCAATCAGCCCCAGCATTTT. Amino acid sequence: CASSPLTGNQPQHF.

This clonotype was observed many times. The chain links TRBV20-1 to TRBJ2-7; D gene unclear. The CDR3 contains 11 residues. V lost 3 bases and J 4 bases, leaving 7 bases between the germline ends. Germline CDR1 is DFQATT and CDR2 is SNEGSKA (reference sequence). CDR3 DNA sequence: TGCAGTGCTAGTCGGGCTTACGAGCAGTACTTC. Amino acid sequence: CSASRAYEQYF.

This clonotype was seen ten or more times. The chain has TRBV29-1 and TRBJ2-7, with 8 bases fitting TRBD1. The CDR3 length is 11 residues. Per the germline V gene, CDR1 is SQVTM and CDR2 is ANQGSEA. J gave up 6 bases and V 7 bases, and 5 bases lay outside the gene matches. In DNA form, the CDR3 reads TGCAGCGCTACGGACAGGGCCGAGCAGTACTTC. The encoded protein is CSATDRAEQYF.

In this sample, this clonotype turned up many times. V usage is TRBV2 and J usage is TRBJ1-4; D possibly corresponds to TRBD1 (5 bases). Trimming left V 3 bases short and J 3 bases short, with 14 bases between. The germline gives CDR1 SNHLY, CDR2 FYNNEI. This CDR3 has 16 amino acids. The CDR3 DNA reads TGTGCCAGCAGTGAGATGCAGGGCCTTTCTAATGAAAAACTGTTTTTT. This codes for CASSEMQGLSNEKLFF.

This clonotype was recorded once. This sequence may be a read error, since a much larger clone differs from it by one base. The V gene is TRBV3-1, the J gene TRBJ2-7, with D unclear. Trimming cost V 0 bases and J 2 bases, with 5 bases left between them. The CDR3 totals 13 residues. CDR1 LGHDT and CDR2 YNNKEL come from the germline V gene (reference sequence). CDR3: CASSQEKAYEQYF. The CDR3, as DNA: TGTGCCAGCAGCCAAGAAAAAGCCTACGAGCAGTACTTC.

This CDR3 is CASSSGNLNQPQHF. The DNA for the CDR3 is TGTGCCAGCAGTTCCGGGAATTTAAATCAGCCCCAGCATTTT. This chain links TRBV12-3 or TRBV12-4 with TRBJ1-5, with D uncertain. The CDR3 consists of 14 residues. The germline V and J ends were trimmed by 4 bases and 4 bases, with 11 bases remaining between them.

In this sample, this clonotype turned up a few times. The chain carries TRBV27 and TRBJ2-1; tentative D call: TRBD2 (6 bases). The CDR3 has 16 amino acids. CDR1 is MNHEY, CDR2 SMNVEV, per germline (reference sequence). Trimming cost V 4 bases and J 5 bases, with 18 bases left between them. CDR3 residues: CASSWAGIGLNNEQFF. CDR3 DNA: TGTGCCAGCAGTTGGGCGGGGATTGGATTAAACAATGAGCAGTTCTTC.

The V gene is TRBV16, the J gene TRBJ1-1, with 7 bases lining up with TRBD1. J gave up 1 base and V 6 bases, and 8 bases lay outside the gene matches. The germline gives CDR1 KGHSY, CDR2 FQNENV. The CDR3 is 15 residues long. CDR3 DNA: TGTGCCAGCAGTCTTCCAGGGGGGTGGAACACTGAAGCTTTCTTT. Protein sequence: CASSLPGGWNTEAFF.

This clonotype turned up a few times. The CDR3 here is CASTLTGVNQPQHF. Here the CDR3 DNA reads TGTGCCAGCACTCTAACAGGAGTCAATCAGCCCCAGCATTTT. The V gene is TRBV7-8, the J gene TRBJ1-5, with a tentative D call TRBD1 (5 bases). The CDR3 contains 14 residues. The germline V gene has CDR1 SGHVS and CDR2 FQNEAQ. V dropped 7 bases and J dropped 3 bases, with 13 bases sitting between them.

The chain recombines TRBV20-1 with TRBJ2-3, with 8 bases matching TRBD2. V shed 4 bases and J 6 bases; nucleotides not matched to a gene: 9. CDR1 and CDR2 from the germline V gene are DFQATT and SNEGSKA (reference sequence). The CDR3 has 14 amino acids. CDR3 sequence reads: CSATVGTSRDTQYF. DNA for the CDR3: TGCAGTGCTACAGTCGGGACTAGTAGGGATACGCAGTATTTT.

This clonotype was counted at least ten times. The chain carries TRBV2 and TRBJ1-2; D is unresolved. This CDR3 is built from 14 residues. Trimming removed 3 bases from V and 0 bases from J, with 8 bases in between. Per germline, CDR1 SNHLY and CDR2 FYNNEI. CDR3 sequence reads: CASSEGRANYGYTF. CDR3 nucleotides: TGTGCCAGCAGTGAGGGTCGGGCTAACTATGGCTACACCTTC.

This clonotype came up a few times. This rearrangement joins TRBV7-9 to TRBJ1-5, with D hard to call. This CDR3 spans 15 amino acids. With 1 base removed from V and 2 bases from J, the gap between germline ends came to 9 bases. Germline V gives CDR1 SEHNR, CDR2 FQNEAQ (reference sequence). In DNA, the CDR3 is TGTGCCAGCAGCTTAGACCTTTTCGGCAATCAGCCCCAGCATTTT. It specifies CASSLDLFGNQPQHF.

The genes are TRBV20-1 and TRBJ2-7; TRBD1 matches 8 bases. Germline-derived CDR1 and CDR2 are DFQATT and SNEGSKA (reference sequence). The CDR3 length is 13 residues. V shed 5 bases and J 2 bases; nucleotides not matched to a gene: 5. The CDR3 DNA reads as TGCAGTGCTGTTGACAGGGGAACCTACGAGCAGTACTTC. Protein sequence: CSAVDRGTYEQYF.

This clonotype was seen a few times. The V gene is TRBV30, the J gene TRBJ1-5, with D perhaps matching TRBD1 (5 bases). Germline V gives CDR1 GTSNPN, CDR2 SVGIG (reference sequence). The V gene lost 2 bases and the J gene lost 4 bases, with 9 bases spanning the gap. This CDR3 region has 13 residues. CDR3 DNA sequence: TGTGCCTGGAGTTACGACAGTAATCAGCCCCAGCATTTT. Amino acids: CAWSYDSNQPQHF.

This clonotype turned up a few times. The gene calls are TRBV7-3 and TRBJ2-1; D remains unclear. Per germline, CDR1 SGHTA and CDR2 FQGTGA. This CDR3 is built from 14 residues. V lost 5 bases and J 6 bases, leaving 14 bases between the germline ends. CDR3 sequence: CASSPVGPINEQFF. The CDR3, as DNA: TGTGCCAGCAGCCCAGTGGGTCCGATCAATGAGCAGTTCTTC.